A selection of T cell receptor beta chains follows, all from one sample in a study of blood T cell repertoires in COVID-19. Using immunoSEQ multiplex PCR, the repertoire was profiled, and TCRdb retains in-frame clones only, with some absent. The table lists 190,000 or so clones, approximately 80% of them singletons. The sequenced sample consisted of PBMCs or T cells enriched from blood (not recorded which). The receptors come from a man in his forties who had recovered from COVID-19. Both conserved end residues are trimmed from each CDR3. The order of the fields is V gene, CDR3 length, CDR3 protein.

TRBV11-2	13	ASSKGLAEQETQY
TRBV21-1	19	ASSKRSGFLRQFSYNSPLH
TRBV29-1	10	SVGNGQETQY
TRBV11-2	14	ASTSIKDRLLGEAF
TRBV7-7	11	ASSSTRGETQY
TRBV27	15	ASSFRTGDVYNSPLH
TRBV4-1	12	ASSHPDRDYGYT
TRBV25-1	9	ASGDTGELF
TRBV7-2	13	ASSFVWQMNTEAF
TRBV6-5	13	ASSYAAGGNYGYT
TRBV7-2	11	ASSLEGGAAQY
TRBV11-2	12	ASSWGRGNYGYT